This T cell receptor beta chain was retrieved from a study of T cell responses to AZD1222 COVID-19 vaccine. This clone came up a few times. Its antigen is not identified. An end of the junction differs from the germline gene, which may be a read error. The CDR3 extends over 18 amino acids. Germline CDR1 and CDR2: LGHDT and YNNKEL (reference sequence). Profiling relied on immunoSEQ multiplex PCR, and the TCRdb table lists in-frame clones only, not all of them. The data show 100,000 to 150,000 clones, 75% to 95% seen once. Study-level points and caveats: Repertoires were obtained only post-peak T cell response. A mostly white British donor set with more females was recruited, and clonal diversity was possibly underestimated. Rises in breadth and depth of Spike-specific TCRs came after two AZD1222 doses.

The source was peripheral blood, collected 28 days after the second AZD1222 dose. V usage is TRBV3-1 (or the pseudogene TRBV3-2) and J usage is TRBJ1-6; possible D gene TRBD1, 6 bases. This receptor was obtained from an adult who received the AZD1222 COVID-19 vaccine. The CDR3 sequence: CASSRSPGGGSHNSPLHF. The CDR3 DNA follows: TGTGCCAGCAGCCGGTCGCCGGGCGGGGGCTCCCATAATTCACCCCTCCACTTT.